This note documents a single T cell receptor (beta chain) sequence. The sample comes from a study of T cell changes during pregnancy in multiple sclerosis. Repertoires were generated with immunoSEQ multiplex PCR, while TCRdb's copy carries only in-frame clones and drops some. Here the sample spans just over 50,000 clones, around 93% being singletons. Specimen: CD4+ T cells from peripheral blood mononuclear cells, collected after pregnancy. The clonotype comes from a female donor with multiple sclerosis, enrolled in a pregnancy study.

CDR3 loop: CASSRGAIDEKLFF. DNA for the CDR3: TGTGCCAGCAGCAGGGGGGCTATTGATGAAAAACTGTTTTTT. This rearrangement joins TRBV6-1 to TRBJ1-4, with 7 bases that match TRBD1. Germline V lookup: CDR1 MNHNS, CDR2 SASEGT. J was trimmed by 6 bases and V by 6 bases; bases with no gene match: 7. The CDR3 spans 14 residues.